The 21 T cell receptor beta chains in this list originate from one sample, sequenced in a study of blood T cell repertoires in COVID-19. Generated by immunoSEQ multiplex PCR, the TCRdb table keeps only in-frame clones and is missing some. The sample yields over 150,000 clones, approximately 85% seen once. Sequencing used peripheral blood. These receptors all stem from a man aged 55 to 70 with COVID-19, enrolled during active disease.

This chain links TRBV6-5 with TRBJ1-2; maybe TRBD1 (6 bases). V lost 6 bases, J lost 7 bases, and 18 bases lay in between. Looked up from germline, CDR1 is MNHEY and CDR2 is SVGAGI. CDR3 size: 14 residues. The chain's CDR3 is CASRRGGPGPGYTF. The CDR3 nucleotides are TGTGCCAGCAGGCGCGGGGGGCCAGGACCTGGCTACACCTTC.

This chain's CDR3 is CASTGHLNTEAFF. The CDR3 region has the DNA TGTGCCAGTACGGGACATCTGAACACTGAAGCTTTCTTT. The chain employs TRBV19 and TRBJ1-1, with a tentative D call TRBD1 (6 bases). Germline CDR1 and CDR2: LNHDA and SQIVND (reference sequence). The CDR3 has 13 residues. V lost 7 bases and J lost 0, with 9 bases in between.

The genes are TRBV3-1 (or the pseudogene TRBV3-2) and TRBJ2-5, with TRBD2 identical over 13 bases. V was pared by 3 bases and J by 9 bases, with 13 bases of the junction left unmatched. The CDR3 consists of 17 residues. Germline lookup yields CDR1 LGHDT and CDR2 YNNKEL (reference sequence). The CDR3 sequence is CASSQLSGGLAGRSQYF. The CDR3 nucleotides are TGTGCCAGCAGCCAGCTCAGCGGGGGACTAGCGGGGAGGTCCCAGTACTTC.

The CDR3 is CASSPFPQPQHF. Written as DNA, the CDR3 is TGTGCCAGCAGTCCCTTCCCTCAGCCCCAGCATTTT. The V call is TRBV12-3 or TRBV12-4, the J call TRBJ1-5; no firm D call. The CDR3 totals 12 residues. The V gene lost 5 bases and the J gene lost 6 bases, with 8 bases spanning the gap.

This chain uses TRBV18 with TRBJ2-5, with D hard to call. This CDR3 region has 15 residues. V was cut by 2 bases and J by 2 bases, with 12 bases left in between. The V gene's germline CDR1 is KGHSH and CDR2 LQKENI. CDR3: CASSPENRYQETQYF. DNA of the CDR3: TGTGCCAGCTCACCAGAAAACAGATATCAAGAGACCCAGTACTTC.

This chain links TRBV6-6 with TRBJ1-6, with 9 bases that match TRBD1. The length of the CDR3 is 15 residues. Germline-derived CDR1 and CDR2 are MNHNY and SVGAGI (reference sequence). After removal of 6 bases from V and 9 bases from J, the junction contained 9 bases not matched to a gene. This CDR3 reads CASRQKQGAPSPLHF. CDR3 in DNA: TGTGCCAGCAGGCAAAAACAGGGGGCGCCTTCACCCCTCCACTTT.

The chain joins TRBV15 to TRBJ2-1; 8 bases align to TRBD2. Per germline, CDR1 LNHNV and CDR2 YYDKDF (reference sequence). The V and J ends lost 6 bases and 2 bases, in that order; junction bases with no gene match: 12. CDR3 length equals 17 residues. The CDR3 DNA reads TGTGCCACCAGTTCCGGGACTAGAAGTCTCGCCTACAATGAGCAGTTCTTC. Encoded protein: CATSSGTRSLAYNEQFF.

In its sample, this clone was seen once. The chain joins TRBV11-3 to TRBJ1-2; D is unclear. This CDR3 comprises 12 residues. V was cut by 5 bases and J by 6 bases, with 10 bases left in between. CDR1 and CDR2 (germline): SGHNT, YENEEA. The CDR3 reads CASSPGLNGYTF. CDR3 DNA sequence: TGTGCCAGCAGCCCTGGACTCAATGGCTACACCTTC.

The count of this clone is one. The chain links TRBV6-2 or TRBV6-3 to TRBJ1-5, with 7 nucleotides matching TRBD1. Trimming at V came to 1 base and at J to 4 bases, leaving 7 bases not matched to a gene. Germline V gene data show CDR1 as MNHEY and CDR2 as SVGEGT. CDR3 size: 16 residues. The CDR3 loop is CASSYLGGRANQPQHF. The CDR3 DNA sequence: TGTGCCAGCAGTTACTTAGGGGGCCGGGCAAATCAGCCCCAGCATTTT.

This clone was observed a handful of times. The chain combines TRBV4-3 with TRBJ1-2; tentatively, D is TRBD1 (6 bases). The V gene's germline CDR1 is LGHNA and CDR2 YSLEER. The CDR3 runs 15 residues. Trimming pared 0 bases from V and 3 bases from J, leaving 11 bases between. In DNA form, the CDR3 reads TGCGCCAGCAGCCAAGATCCTCAGGGGTACTATGGCTACACCTTC. Residues: CASSQDPQGYYGYTF.

The genes are TRBV12-5 and TRBJ1-1; D is unresolved. This CDR3 is 15 amino acids long. Germline V CDR1 and CDR2: LGHNT, FRNRAP. V dropped 0 bases and J dropped 1 base, with 9 bases sitting between them. CDR3 residues: CASGLVLGRNTEAFF. In DNA, the CDR3 is TGTGCTAGTGGTTTGGTACTAGGCAGGAACACTGAAGCTTTCTTT.

This rearrangement joins TRBV10-3 to TRBJ2-7; 11 positions agree with TRBD1. Losses at the gene ends were 2 bases for V and 7 bases for J; bases not matched to a gene: 10. Germline V lookup: CDR1 ENHRY, CDR2 SYGVKD. CDR3 length: 16 residues. This CDR3 reads CAISEGAPGQGVEQYF. For the CDR3, the DNA is TGTGCCATCAGTGAGGGGGCGCCGGGACAGGGGGTGGAGCAGTACTTC.

This chain uses TRBV14 with TRBJ1-6; D ambiguous. The V end lost 1 base, the J end lost 10 bases, and 11 bases lay between the germline ends. CDR3 length: 14 amino acids. Per germline, CDR1 SGHDN and CDR2 FVKESK. This CDR3 reads CASSQGREGSPLHF. The CDR3 DNA reads as TGTGCCAGCAGCCAAGGTCGGGAGGGATCACCCCTCCACTTT.

CDR3 in DNA: TGTGCCAGCAGCCAGGCAGCAACTAATGAAAAACTGTTTTTT. Amino acids: CASSQAATNEKLFF. The V call is TRBV7-9, the J call TRBJ1-4; D remains unclear. Trimming took 5 bases from V and 0 from J, leaving 7 bases between them. Germline CDR1 is SEHNR and CDR2 is FQNEAQ (reference sequence). There are 14 residues in the CDR3. The variable domain in full, completed from reference TRBV7-9 and TRBJ1-4, reads DTGVSQNPRHKITKRGQNVTFRCDPISEHNRLYWYRQTLGQGPEFLTYFQNEAQLEKSRLLSDRFSAERPKGSFSTLEIQRTEQGDSAMYLCASSQAATNEKLFFGSGTQLSVL.

The chain employs TRBV6-2 or TRBV6-3 and TRBJ2-7, with TRBD1 identical over 7 bases. The junction had 4 bases not matched to a gene; V was cut back by 2 bases and J by 3 bases. CDR3 length: 14 amino acids. Germline V CDR1 and CDR2: MNHEY, SVGEGT. CDR3 nucleotide sequence: TGTGCCAGCAGTTACGGCAGGGGGAACTACGAGCAGTACTTC. As protein: CASSYGRGNYEQYF.

V is TRBV3-1 (or the pseudogene TRBV3-2) and J is TRBJ1-6; maybe TRBD1 (5 bases). Germline CDR1 is LGHDT and CDR2 is YNNKEL (reference sequence). Trimming removed 8 bases at V and 6 bases at J, with 17 bases between. This CDR3 has 15 amino acids. Here the CDR3 reads CASGQSRGSNSPLHF. In nucleotides, the CDR3 is TGTGCCAGCGGACAATCGCGGGGAAGTAATTCACCCCTCCACTTT.

The rearrangement uses TRBV2 and TRBJ1-2; 7 nucleotides align to TRBD1. The CDR3 contains 14 residues. Trimming at V came to 6 bases and at J to 4 bases, leaving 8 bases not matched to a gene. Germline loops: CDR1 SNHLY, CDR2 FYNNEI. The CDR3 region has the DNA TGTGCCAGCAGGGCACGCGGGGACAGCTATGGCTACACCTTC. Translating gives CASRARGDSYGYTF.

This clone was seen a single time. The chain recombines TRBV7-3 with TRBJ2-1; 13 bases fit TRBD2. The germline V gene has CDR1 SGHTA and CDR2 FQGTGA. Trimming removed 5 bases from V and 8 bases from J; junction bases left unmatched: 12. The CDR3 spans 17 residues. The DNA for the CDR3 is TGTGCCAGCAGCCCAGACGTGACTAGCGGGAGGTTGGATGAGCAGTTCTTC. Translation gives CASSPDVTSGRLDEQFF.

The V and J genes are TRBV19 and TRBJ1-2; a weak D match, TRBD1 (6 bases). Between the trimmed V and J ends, which lost 9 bases and 6 bases, there was a span of 29 bases. CDR1 LNHDA and CDR2 SQIVND come from the germline V gene (reference sequence). The CDR3 covers 17 residues. CDR3 bases: TGTGCCAGCTCCTATTTAAAAAAGGGACACAAAGAGCATGGCTACACCTTC. It is translated as CASSYLKKGHKEHGYTF. The full variable domain, rest sourced from reference TRBV19 and TRBJ1-2, is DGGITQSPKYLFRKEGQNVTLSCEQNLNHDAMYWYRQDPGQGLRLIYYSQIVNDFQKGDIAEGYSVSREKKESFPLTVTSAQKNPTAFYLCASSYLKKGHKEHGYTFGSGTRLTVV.

This clone was detected only a few times. This chain joins TRBV27 and TRBJ2-1; 9 bases agree with TRBD2. CDR1 and CDR2 (germline): MNHEY, SMNVEV (reference sequence). The CDR3 has 15 amino acids. The V gene end was trimmed by 6 bases and the J gene end by 6 bases; junction bases not matched to a gene: 9. CDR3 nucleotides: TGTGCCAGCAGACTAGGGCGGGGGGGCCTCAATGAGCAGTTCTTC. Protein product: CASRLGRGGLNEQFF.

The rearrangement links TRBV2 to TRBJ1-1; TRBD1 matches 8 bases. The ends lost 2 bases at V and 2 bases at J; junction bases unmatched: 7. CDR1 and CDR2 from the germline V gene are SNHLY and FYNNEI. This CDR3 is built from 16 residues. This CDR3 reads CASSEYGQGINTEAFF. CDR3 coding DNA: TGTGCCAGCAGTGAATATGGACAGGGTATTAACACTGAAGCTTTCTTT.